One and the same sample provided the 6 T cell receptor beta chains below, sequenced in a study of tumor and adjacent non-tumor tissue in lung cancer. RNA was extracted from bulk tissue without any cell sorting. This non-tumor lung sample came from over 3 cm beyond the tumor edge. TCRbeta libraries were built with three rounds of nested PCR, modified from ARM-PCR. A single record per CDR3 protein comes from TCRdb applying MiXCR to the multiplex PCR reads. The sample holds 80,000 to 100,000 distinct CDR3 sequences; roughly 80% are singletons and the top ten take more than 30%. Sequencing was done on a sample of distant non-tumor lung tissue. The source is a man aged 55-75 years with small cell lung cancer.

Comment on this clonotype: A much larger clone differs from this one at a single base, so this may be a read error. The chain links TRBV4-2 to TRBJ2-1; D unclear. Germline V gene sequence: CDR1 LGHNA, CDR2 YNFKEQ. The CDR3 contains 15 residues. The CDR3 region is CTSNPGFDSDNEQFF. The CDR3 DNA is TGTACCAGCAACCCAGGCTTTGACTCAGACAATGAGCAGTTCTTC.

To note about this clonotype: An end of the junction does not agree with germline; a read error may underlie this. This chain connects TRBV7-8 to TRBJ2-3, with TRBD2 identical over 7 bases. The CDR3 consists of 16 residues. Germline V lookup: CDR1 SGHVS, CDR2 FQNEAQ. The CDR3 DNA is TGTGCCAGCAGCTTTGGGGCCAGCGGGAACGCAGATACGCAGTATTTC. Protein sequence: CASSFGASGNADTQYF.

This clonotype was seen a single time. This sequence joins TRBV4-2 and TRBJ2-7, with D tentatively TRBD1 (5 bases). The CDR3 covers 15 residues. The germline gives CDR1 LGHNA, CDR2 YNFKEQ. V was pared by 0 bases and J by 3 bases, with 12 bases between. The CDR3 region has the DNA TGTGCCAGCAGCCAAGAGAGTGACAGCTTCTACGAGCAGTACTTC. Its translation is CASSQESDSFYEQYF.

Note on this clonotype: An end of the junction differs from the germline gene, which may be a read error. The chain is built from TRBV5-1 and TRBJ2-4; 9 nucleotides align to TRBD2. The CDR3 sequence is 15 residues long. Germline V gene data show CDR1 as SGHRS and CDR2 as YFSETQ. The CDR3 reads CASSGTSRRKNIQYF. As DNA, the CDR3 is TGTGCCAGCAGCGGGACTAGCAGGAGAAAAAACATTCAGTACTTC.

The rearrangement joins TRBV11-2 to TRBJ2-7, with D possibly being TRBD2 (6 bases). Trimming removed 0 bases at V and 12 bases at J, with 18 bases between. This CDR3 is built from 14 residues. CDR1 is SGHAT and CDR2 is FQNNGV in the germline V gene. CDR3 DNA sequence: TGTGCCAGCAGCTTAGAAATAGGAGGGTACGATCGGTACTTC. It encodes CASSLEIGGYDRYF.

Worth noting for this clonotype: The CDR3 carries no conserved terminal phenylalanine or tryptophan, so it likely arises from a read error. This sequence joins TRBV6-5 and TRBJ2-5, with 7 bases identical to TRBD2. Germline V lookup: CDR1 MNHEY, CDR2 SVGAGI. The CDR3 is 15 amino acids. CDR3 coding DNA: TGTGCTAGCAGTTACTCGGGGGGTTTGGAAGAGACCCAGTACCTC. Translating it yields CASSYSGGLEETQYL.